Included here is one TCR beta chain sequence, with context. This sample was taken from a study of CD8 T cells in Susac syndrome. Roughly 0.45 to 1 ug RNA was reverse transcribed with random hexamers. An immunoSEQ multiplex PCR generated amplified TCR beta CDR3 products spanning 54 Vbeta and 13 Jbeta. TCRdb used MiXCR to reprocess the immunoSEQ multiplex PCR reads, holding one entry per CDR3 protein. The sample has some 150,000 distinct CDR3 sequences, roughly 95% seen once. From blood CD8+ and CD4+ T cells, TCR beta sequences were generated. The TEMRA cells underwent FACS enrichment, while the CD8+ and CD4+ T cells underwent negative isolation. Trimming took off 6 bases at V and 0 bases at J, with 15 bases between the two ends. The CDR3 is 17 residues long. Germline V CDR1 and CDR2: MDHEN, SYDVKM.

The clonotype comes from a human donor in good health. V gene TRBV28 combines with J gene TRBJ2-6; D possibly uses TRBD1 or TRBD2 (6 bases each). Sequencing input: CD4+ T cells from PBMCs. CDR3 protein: CASSLAGQLSGANVLTF. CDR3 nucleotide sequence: TGTGCCAGCAGCTTGGCGGGACAACTCTCTGGGGCCAACGTCCTGACTTTC.